Reported below is one TCR beta chain. The sample holds a few counts of this clonotype. What antigen it recognizes has not been identified. No clone much larger than this one lies a single base away; base qualities are absent. Counted from cysteine to phenylalanine, this CDR3 has 14 amino acids. The entry retains the CDR3 DNA only, 42 bases that are in frame from base 1. The V end loses 7 bases and the J end loses 0 bases, and a stretch of 10 bases separates them. Ficoll-Paque density gradient centrifugation was the method used to isolate PBMCs. The data stem from a study of T-cell memory formation after mild COVID-19 (dated by TCRdb to the early 2020s). For the study in its entirety: TCR sequence clusters from the two donors were largely donor specific. In a couple of donors, T-cell clones that expanded and contracted after mild COVID-19 were followed by sequencing TCRalpha and TCRbeta repertoires longitudinally. The cohort was made up of two young adult volunteers, one female and one male, who were previously healthy. On the study overall, not on this receptor specifically: Clones that contracted from day 15 to 85 showed balanced CD4/CD8 phenotypes, whereas a second wave of clones that expanded from day 15 to 37 leaned towards CD4+. Contracting CD4+ clones were located mainly in the CM and EM memory subsets, whereas CD8+ clones were found to be enriched in EMRA. The study included only a couple of mild cases, and larger cohorts that include severe cases with pre-infection samples were judged to be necessary. The detection of some responding clones in pre-infection memory suggests that pre-existing cross-reactive memory T cells joined the SARS-CoV-2 response. The second-wave clones that peaked on day 37 were not confirmed to be SARS-CoV-2 specific.

The run used an Illumina NovaSeq 6000. Using 5'RACE with constant-segment primers, TCRalpha and TCRbeta cDNA libraries were constructed, with sample barcodes and unique molecular identifiers added in the process. RNA was extracted from every sample with Trizol reagent. The libraries were amplified in two PCR steps, and the second step added a second sample barcode and Illumina TruSeq adapters. Sequencing of the libraries was done on an Illumina NovaSeq, producing 2 x 150 bp paired-end reads. In the original analysis: Demultiplexing of reads and collapsing into UMI-guided consensus sequences were performed with migec v1.2.7. Using mixcr v2.1.11, UMI consensuses were aligned to TRA and TRB V and J templates and then assembled into clonotypes. Clonotypes were classified as expanded or contracted when called significant by both edgeR and NoisET, with noise models trained on biological replicates. For edgeR calls, the thresholds were a false discovery rate-adjusted p below 0.01 and a log2 fold-change of 1. PCA with hierarchical clustering of max-normalized trajectories of the 1000 most abundant clonotypes was used as exploratory dynamics analysis. Each responding clone was given a CD4 or CD8 phenotype based on the CD4+ and CD8+ repertoires, which had been sequenced separately. TCRdb trimmed public reads at Q25 via fastp, called clones via MiXCR and kept in-frame beta chains. Each CDR3 protein appears once, grouped with its most common genes and DNA. These V and J calls originate from TCRdb's pipeline instead of the authors' own analysis. Across this sample there are roughly 130,000 distinct CDR3 sequences, with 15% to 20% seen only once. The top ten clones comprise roughly 5.3% of the sample.

The rearrangement combines TRBV12-3 or TRBV12-4 with TRBJ1-5, with no confidently assigned D gene. The sequenced sample was PBMCs or a T cell subset sorted from them (not recorded which). This clonotype was obtained from a man younger than 35 who had mild COVID-19 (a few samples of this study predate the infection). The sample titles of this study are shuffled in the database, so cell type and time point are left out; the donor was told from shared clones. CDR3 region: CASTQANSNQPQHF. The bases read TGTGCCAGCACTCAGGCAAATAGCAATCAGCCCCAGCATTTT.